The T cell receptor (beta chain) under discussion was sequenced for a study of beta chain features in type 1 diabetes. Study-wide background: Patient and healthy donor groups were alike in age, gender and cell yields. Across all samples, over 85 million sorted cells were examined.

Purity of each sorted population was above 98%. General observations from the study: PCR might preferentially amplify shorter templates, equally in patients and controls. There was a moderate but significant shortening of TCRB CDR3s in all four CD4+ subsets of Type 1 diabetes patients.

This clone turned up a few times. Its antigen is as yet unknown. Germline V gene data show CDR1 as SGHRS and CDR2 as YFSETQ. The CDR3 spans 15 residues. V lost 1 base to trimming and J lost 2 bases, with 10 bases between them. Expressed TCRB transcripts were sequenced because the entire RNA isolate underwent reverse transcription. Produced via immunoSEQ multiplex PCR; TCRdb's table is partial and in-frame only. The table has about 640,000 clones, roughly an eighth seen once. Sequenced material: naive CD4+ T cells from blood. This chain links TRBV5-1 with TRBJ2-1; unclear D gene. The sequence was obtained from a man aged 25 to 40 with type 1 diabetes. The CDR3 region is CASSLRLAAYNEQFF. CDR3 sequence (DNA): TGCGCCAGCAGCTTGAGGCTGGCAGCCTACAATGAGCAGTTCTTC. The variable domain in full, with the rest retrieved from reference TRBV5-1 and TRBJ2-1, is KAGVTQTPRYLIKTRGQQVTLSCSPISGHRSVSWYQQTPGQGLQFLFEYFSETQRNKGNFPGRFSGRQFSNSRSEMNVSTLELGDSALYLCASSLRLAAYNEQFFGPGTRLTVL.